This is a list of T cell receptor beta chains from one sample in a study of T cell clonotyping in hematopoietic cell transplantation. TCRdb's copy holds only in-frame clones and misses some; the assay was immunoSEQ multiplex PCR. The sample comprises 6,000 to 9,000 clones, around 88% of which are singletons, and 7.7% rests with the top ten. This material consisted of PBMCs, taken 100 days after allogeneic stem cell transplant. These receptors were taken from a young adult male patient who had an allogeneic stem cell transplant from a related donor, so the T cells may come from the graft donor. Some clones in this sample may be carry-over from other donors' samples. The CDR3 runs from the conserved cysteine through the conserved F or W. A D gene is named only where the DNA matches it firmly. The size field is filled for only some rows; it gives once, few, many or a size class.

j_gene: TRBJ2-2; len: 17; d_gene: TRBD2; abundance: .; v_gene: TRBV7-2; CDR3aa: CASSLGSNSGRAGELFF; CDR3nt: TGTGCCAGCAGCTTAGGAAGCAATAGCGGGAGGGCCGGGGAGCTGTTTTTT
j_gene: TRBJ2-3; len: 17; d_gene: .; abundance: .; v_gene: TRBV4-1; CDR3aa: CASSRKSPGSPTDTQYF; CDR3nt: TGCGCCAGCAGCCGGAAATCCCCGGGTTCCCCGACGGATACGCAGTATTTT
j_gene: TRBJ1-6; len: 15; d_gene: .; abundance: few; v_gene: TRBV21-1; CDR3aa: CASIKRRGINSPLHF; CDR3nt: TGTGCCAGCATCAAGCGCAGGGGGATCAATTCACCCCTCCACTTT
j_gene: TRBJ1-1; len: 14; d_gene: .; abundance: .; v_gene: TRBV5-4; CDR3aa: CASSRDTTNTEAFF; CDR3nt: TGTGCCAGCAGCAGGGACACAACGAACACTGAAGCTTTCTTT
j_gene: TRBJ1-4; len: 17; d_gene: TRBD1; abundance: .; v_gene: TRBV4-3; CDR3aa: CASSTRYAGDRGEKLFF; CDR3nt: TGCGCCAGCAGCACCCGGTACGCGGGGGACAGGGGTGAAAAACTGTTTTTT
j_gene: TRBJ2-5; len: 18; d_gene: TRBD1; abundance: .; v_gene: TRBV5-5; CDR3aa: CASSLNTGQGINQETQYF; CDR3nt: TGTGCCAGCAGCTTAAACACTGGACAGGGCATTAATCAAGAGACCCAGTACTTC
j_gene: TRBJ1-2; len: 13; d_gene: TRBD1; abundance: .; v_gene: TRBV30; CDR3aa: CAWSRQTGYGYTF; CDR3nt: TGTGCCTGGTCCAGACAGACAGGGTATGGCTACACCTTC
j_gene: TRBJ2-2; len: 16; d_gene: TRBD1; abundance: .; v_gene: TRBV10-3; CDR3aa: CAISLGQGTNTGELFF; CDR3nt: TGTGCCATCAGCTTAGGACAGGGCACGAACACCGGGGAGCTGTTTTTT
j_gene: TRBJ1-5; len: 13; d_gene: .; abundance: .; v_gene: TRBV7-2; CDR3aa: CASSLGASEPQHF; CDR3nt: TGTGCCAGCAGCTTGGGAGCGTCTGAGCCCCAGCATTTT
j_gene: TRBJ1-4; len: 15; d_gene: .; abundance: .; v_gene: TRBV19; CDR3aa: CASSIAWGTNEKLFF; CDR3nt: TGTGCCAGTAGTATTGCCTGGGGGACTAATGAAAAACTGTTTTTT
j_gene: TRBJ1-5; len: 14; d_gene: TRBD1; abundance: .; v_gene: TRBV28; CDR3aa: CASSLGQGFQPQHF; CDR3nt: TGTGCCAGCAGTTTAGGACAGGGGTTTCAGCCCCAGCATTTT
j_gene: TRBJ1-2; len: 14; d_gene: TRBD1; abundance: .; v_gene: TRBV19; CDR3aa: CASTAIDRGLGYTF; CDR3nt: TGTGCCAGTACCGCCATAGACAGGGGGCTTGGCTACACCTTC
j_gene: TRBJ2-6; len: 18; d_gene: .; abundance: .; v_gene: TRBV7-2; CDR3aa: CASSPRGAPGSGANVLTF; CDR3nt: TGTGCCAGCAGCCCCAGGGGCGCCCCCGGCTCTGGGGCCAACGTCCTGACTTTC
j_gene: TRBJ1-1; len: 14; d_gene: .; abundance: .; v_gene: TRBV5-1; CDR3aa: CASSPLTGNTEAFF; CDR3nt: TGCGCCAGCAGTCCCCTGACGGGAAACACTGAAGCTTTCTTT
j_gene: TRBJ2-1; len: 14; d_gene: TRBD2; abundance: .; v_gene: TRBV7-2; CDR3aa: CASSKREDYNEQFF; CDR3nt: TGTGCCAGCAGCAAGCGGGAGGATTACAATGAGCAGTTCTTC
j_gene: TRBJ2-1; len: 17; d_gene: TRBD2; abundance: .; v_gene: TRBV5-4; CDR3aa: CASSLDLAGASNNEQFF; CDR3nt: TGTGCCAGCAGCTTGGATCTAGCGGGAGCATCGAACAATGAGCAGTTCTTC
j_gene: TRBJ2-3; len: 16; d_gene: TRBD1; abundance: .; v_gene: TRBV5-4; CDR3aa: CASSPRQGAGTDTQYF; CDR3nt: TGTGCCAGCAGCCCCCGACAGGGGGCAGGCACAGATACGCAGTATTTT
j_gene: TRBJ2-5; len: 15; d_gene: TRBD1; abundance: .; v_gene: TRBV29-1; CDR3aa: CSVPRTGTFRETQYF; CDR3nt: TGCAGCGTACCTCGGACAGGGACCTTTCGGGAGACCCAGTACTTC
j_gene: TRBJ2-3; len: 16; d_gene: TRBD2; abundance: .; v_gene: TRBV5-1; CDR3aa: CASSLLLAGVEDTQYF; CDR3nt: TGCGCCAGCAGCCTTTTACTAGCGGGAGTTGAAGATACGCAGTATTTT
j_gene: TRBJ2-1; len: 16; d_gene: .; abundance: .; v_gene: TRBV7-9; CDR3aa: CASSLAIASYAREQFF; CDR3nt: TGTGCCAGCAGCTTAGCGATCGCTAGCTACGCCAGGGAGCAGTTCTTC
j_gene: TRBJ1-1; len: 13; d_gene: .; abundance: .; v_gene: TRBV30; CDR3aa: CAWSVRPDTEAFF; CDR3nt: TGTGCCTGGAGTGTACGCCCGGATACTGAAGCTTTCTTT
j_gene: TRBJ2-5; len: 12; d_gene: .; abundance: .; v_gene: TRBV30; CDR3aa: CAWALGGETQYF; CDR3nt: TGTGCCTGGGCACTTGGGGGAGAGACCCAGTACTTC
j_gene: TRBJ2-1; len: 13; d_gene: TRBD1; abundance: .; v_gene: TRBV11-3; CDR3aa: CASSKTGASEQFF; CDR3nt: TGTGCCAGCAGCAAGACAGGGGCATCTGAGCAGTTCTTC
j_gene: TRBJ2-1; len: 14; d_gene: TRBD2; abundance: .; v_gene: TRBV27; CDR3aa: CASSWPSGTNEQFF; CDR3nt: TGTGCCAGCAGTTGGCCTAGCGGGACTAATGAGCAGTTCTTC
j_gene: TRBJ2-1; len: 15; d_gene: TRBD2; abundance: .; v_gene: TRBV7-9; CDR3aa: CASSPLAGAGNEQFF; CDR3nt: TGTGCCAGCAGCCCATTAGCGGGAGCTGGGAATGAGCAGTTCTTC
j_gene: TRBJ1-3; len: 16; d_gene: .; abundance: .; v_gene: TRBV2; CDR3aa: CASSEEVVFSGNTIYF; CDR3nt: TGTGCCAGCAGTGAGGAAGTGGTCTTCTCTGGAAACACCATATATTTT
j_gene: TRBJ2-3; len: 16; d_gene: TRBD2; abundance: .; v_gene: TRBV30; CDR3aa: CAWTTGGATASGTQYF; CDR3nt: TGTGCCTGGACTACGGGGGGAGCCACGGCATCGGGTACGCAGTATTTT
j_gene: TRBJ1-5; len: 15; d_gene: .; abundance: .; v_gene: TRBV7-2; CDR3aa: CASSLYRGYDQPQHF; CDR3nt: TGTGCCAGCAGCTTATATAGGGGGTATGATCAGCCCCAGCATTTT
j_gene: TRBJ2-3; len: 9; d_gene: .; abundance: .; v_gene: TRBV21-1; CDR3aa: CASSKATLF; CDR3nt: TGTGCCAGCAGCAAAGCGACCCTTTTT
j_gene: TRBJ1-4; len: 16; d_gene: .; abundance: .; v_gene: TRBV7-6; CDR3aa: CASSPPSSRAPFELFF; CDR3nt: TGTGCCAGCAGCCCCCCGTCATCCAGGGCCCCATTCGAGCTGTTTTTT
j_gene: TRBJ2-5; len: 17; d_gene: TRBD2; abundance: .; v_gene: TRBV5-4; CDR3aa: CASSFPSGRAELETQYF; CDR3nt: TGTGCCAGCAGCTTCCCTAGCGGGAGGGCAGAATTGGAGACCCAGTACTTC
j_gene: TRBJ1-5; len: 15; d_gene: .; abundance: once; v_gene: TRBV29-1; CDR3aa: CSVERVLLSNQPQHF; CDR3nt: TGCAGCGTTGAACGGGTACTATTATCCAATCAGCCCCAGCATTTT
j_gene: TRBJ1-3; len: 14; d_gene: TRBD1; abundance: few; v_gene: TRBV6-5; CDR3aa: CASRRQGGGNTIYF; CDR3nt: TGTGCCAGCAGGCGACAGGGTGGAGGAAACACCATATATTTT
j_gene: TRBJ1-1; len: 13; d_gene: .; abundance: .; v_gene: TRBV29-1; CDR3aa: CSVERGQGQEAFF; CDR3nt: TGCAGCGTTGAAAGGGGACAAGGACAGGAAGCTTTCTTT
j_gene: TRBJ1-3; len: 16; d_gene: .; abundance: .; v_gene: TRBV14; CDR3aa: CASSPGSPSSGNTIYF; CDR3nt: TGTGCCAGCAGCCCAGGGAGCCCGAGCTCTGGAAACACCATATATTTT
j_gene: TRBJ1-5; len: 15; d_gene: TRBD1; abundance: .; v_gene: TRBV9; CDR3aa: CASSEGQGYNQPQHF; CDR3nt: TGTGCCAGCAGCGAGGGACAGGGCTACAATCAGCCCCAGCATTTT
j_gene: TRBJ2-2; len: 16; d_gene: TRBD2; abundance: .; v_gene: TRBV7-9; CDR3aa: CASSLGLAANTGELFF; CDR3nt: TGTGCCAGCAGCTTAGGACTAGCGGCGAACACCGGGGAGCTGTTTTTT
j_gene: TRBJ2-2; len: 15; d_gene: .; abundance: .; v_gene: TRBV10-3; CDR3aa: CAINKGDTITGELFF; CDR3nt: TGTGCCATCAATAAAGGGGACACCATCACCGGGGAGCTGTTTTTT
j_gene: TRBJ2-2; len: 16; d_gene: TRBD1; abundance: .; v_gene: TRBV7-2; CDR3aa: CASSPRQGVENGELFF; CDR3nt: TGTGCCAGCAGCCCAAGACAGGGGGTAGAGAACGGGGAGCTGTTTTTT
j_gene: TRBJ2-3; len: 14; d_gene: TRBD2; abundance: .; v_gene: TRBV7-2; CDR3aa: CASSSGLAGELQYF; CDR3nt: TGTGCCAGCAGCTCGGGACTAGCGGGAGAACTGCAGTATTTT
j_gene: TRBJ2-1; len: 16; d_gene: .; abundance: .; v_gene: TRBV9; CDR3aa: CASSPRPAATYNEQFF; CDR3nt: TGTGCCAGCAGCCCTCGCCCCGCCGCTACCTACAATGAGCAGTTCTTC
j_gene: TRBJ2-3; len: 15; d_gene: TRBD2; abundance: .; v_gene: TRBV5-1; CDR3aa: CASSLLAVPTDTQYF; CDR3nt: TGCGCCAGCAGCTTGCTAGCGGTCCCCACAGATACGCAGTATTTT
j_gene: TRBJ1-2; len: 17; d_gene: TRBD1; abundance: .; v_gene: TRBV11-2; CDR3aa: CASSVGTVNSPNYGYTF; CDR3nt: TGTGCCAGCAGCGTAGGGACAGTGAACTCACCTAACTATGGCTACACCTTC
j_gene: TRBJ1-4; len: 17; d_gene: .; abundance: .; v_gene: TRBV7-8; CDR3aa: CASSFSSGRSAAGKLFF; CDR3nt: TGTGCCAGCAGCTTTAGTTCCGGGCGGAGCGCCGCGGGAAAACTGTTTTTT
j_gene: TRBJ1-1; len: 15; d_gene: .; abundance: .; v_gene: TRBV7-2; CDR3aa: CASSPSGPENTEAFF; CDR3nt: TGTGCCAGCAGCCCGTCGGGACCCGAGAACACTGAAGCTTTCTTT
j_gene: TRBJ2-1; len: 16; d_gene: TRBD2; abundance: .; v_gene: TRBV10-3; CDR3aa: CAISESPGLGNNEQFF; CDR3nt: TGTGCCATCAGTGAGTCCCCGGGACTAGGGAACAATGAGCAGTTCTTC
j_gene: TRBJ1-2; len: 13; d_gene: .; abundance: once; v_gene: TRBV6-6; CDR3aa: CASSQTQNYGYTF; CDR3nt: TGTGCCAGCAGCCAAACCCAGAACTATGGCTACACCTTC
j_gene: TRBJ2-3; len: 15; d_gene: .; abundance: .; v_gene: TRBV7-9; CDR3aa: CASSPAGLPTDTQYF; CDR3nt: TGTGCCAGCAGCCCCGCCGGGCTTCCCACAGATACGCAGTATTTT
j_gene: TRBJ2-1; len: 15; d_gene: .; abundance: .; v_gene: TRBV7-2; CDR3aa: CASSWGSPGNNEQFF; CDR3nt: TGTGCCAGCAGCTGGGGGAGCCCCGGAAACAATGAGCAGTTCTTC
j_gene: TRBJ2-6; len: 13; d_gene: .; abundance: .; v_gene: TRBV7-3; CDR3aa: CASSPSGANVLTF; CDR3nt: TGTGCCAGCAGTCCGTCAGGGGCCAACGTCCTGACTTTC
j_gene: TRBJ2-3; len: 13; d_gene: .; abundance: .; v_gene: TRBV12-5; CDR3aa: CASGFSSTDTQYF; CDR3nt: TGTGCTAGTGGTTTCTCTAGCACAGATACGCAGTATTTT
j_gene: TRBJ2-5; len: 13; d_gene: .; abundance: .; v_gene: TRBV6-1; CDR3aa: CASTPGSRETQYF; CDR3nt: TGTGCCAGCACCCCTGGAAGCAGGGAGACCCAGTACTTC
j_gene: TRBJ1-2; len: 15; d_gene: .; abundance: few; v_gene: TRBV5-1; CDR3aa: CASSLQGQQNYGYTF; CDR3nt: TGCGCCAGCAGCTTGCAGGGGCAACAAAACTATGGCTACACCTTC
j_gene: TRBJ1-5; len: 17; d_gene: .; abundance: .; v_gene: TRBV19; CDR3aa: CASTLLTRGVGNQPQHF; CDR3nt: TGTGCCAGTACCCTGCTAACCCGGGGGGTGGGCAATCAGCCCCAGCATTTT